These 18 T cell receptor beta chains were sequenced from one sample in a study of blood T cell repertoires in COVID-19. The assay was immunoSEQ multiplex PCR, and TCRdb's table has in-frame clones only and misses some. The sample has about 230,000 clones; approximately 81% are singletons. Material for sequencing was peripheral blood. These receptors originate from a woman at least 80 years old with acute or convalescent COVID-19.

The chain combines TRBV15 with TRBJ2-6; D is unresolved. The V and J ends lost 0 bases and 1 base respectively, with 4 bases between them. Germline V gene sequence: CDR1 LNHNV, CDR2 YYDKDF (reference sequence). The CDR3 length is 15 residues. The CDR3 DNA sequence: TGTGCCACCAGCAGAGATATTTCTGGGGCCAACGTCCTGACTTTC. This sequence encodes CATSRDISGANVLTF.

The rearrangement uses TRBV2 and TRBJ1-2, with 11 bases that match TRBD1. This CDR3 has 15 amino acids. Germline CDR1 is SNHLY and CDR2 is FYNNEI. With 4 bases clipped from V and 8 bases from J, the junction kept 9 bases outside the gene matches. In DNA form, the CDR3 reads TGTGCCAGCAGTGTTCCCCGGGACAGGGGGGGAGGCTACACCTTC. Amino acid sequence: CASSVPRDRGGGYTF.

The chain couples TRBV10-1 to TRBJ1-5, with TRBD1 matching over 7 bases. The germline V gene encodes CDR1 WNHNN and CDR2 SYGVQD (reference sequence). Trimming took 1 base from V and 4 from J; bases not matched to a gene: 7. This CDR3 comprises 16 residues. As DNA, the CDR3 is TGCGCCAGCAGTGAGTTACCGGGACAGATTAATCAGCCCCAGCATTTT. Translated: CASSELPGQINQPQHF.

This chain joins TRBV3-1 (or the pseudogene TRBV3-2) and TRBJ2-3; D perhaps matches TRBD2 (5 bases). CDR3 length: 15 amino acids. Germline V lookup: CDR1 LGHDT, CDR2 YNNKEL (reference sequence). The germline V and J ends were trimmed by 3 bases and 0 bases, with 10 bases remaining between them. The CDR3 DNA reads TGTGCCAGCAGCCAGGTCGGCGGGAGCACAGATACGCAGTATTTT. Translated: CASSQVGGSTDTQYF.

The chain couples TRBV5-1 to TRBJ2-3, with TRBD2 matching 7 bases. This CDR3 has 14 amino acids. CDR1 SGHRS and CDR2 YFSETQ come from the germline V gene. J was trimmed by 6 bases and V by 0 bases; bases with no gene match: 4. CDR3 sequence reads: CASSLERDDDTQYF. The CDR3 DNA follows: TGCGCCAGCAGCTTGGAGCGGGATGATGATACGCAGTATTTT.

The CDR3 nucleotides are TGTGCCAGCAGTTCTTTGTCGGACAGGGGGCGCCCAGATACGCAGTATTTT. Amino acids: CASSSLSDRGRPDTQYF. The rearrangement uses TRBV27 and TRBJ2-3; 11 bases fit TRBD1. Trimming cost V 4 bases and J 4 bases; bases outside gene matches: 10. The CDR3 has 17 residues. Germline V gene lookup returns CDR1 MNHEY and CDR2 SMNVEV (reference sequence).

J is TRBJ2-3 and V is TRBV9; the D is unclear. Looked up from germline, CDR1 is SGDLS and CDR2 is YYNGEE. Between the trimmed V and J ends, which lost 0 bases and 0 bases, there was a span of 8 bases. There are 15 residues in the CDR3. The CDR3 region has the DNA TGTGCCAGCAGCGTAGGAGTCCCTAGCACAGATACGCAGTATTTT. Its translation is CASSVGVPSTDTQYF.

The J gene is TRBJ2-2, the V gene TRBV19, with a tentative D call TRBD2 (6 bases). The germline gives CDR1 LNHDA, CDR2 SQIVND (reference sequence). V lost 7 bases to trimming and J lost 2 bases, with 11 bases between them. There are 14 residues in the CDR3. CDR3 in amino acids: CASTGDINTGELFF. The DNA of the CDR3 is TGTGCCAGTACGGGAGACATTAACACCGGGGAGCTGTTTTTT. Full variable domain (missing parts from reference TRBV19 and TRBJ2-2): DGGITQSPKYLFRKEGQNVTLSCEQNLNHDAMYWYRQDPGQGLRLIYYSQIVNDFQKGDIAEGYSVSREKKESFPLTVTSAQKNPTAFYLCASTGDINTGELFFGEGSRLTVL.

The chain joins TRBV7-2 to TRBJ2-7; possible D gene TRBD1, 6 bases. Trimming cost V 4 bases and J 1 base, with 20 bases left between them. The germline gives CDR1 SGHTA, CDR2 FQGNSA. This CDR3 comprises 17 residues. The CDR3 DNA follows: TGTGCCAGCAGCTCAGACCGATGGACAGCCCAATCCTACGAGCAGTACTTC. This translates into CASSSDRWTAQSYEQYF. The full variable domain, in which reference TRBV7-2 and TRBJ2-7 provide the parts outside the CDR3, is GAGVSQSPSNKVTEKGKDVELRCDPISGHTALYWYRQSLGQGLEFLIYFQGNSAPDKSGLPSDRFSAERTGGSVSTLTIQRTQQEDSAVYLCASSSDRWTAQSYEQYFGPGTRLTVT.

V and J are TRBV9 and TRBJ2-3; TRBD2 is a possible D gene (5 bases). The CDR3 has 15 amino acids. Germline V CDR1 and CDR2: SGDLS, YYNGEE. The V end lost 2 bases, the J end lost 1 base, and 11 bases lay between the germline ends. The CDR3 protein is CASSVLGLGTDTQYF. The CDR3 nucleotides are TGTGCCAGCAGCGTTCTAGGACTGGGCACAGATACGCAGTATTTT.

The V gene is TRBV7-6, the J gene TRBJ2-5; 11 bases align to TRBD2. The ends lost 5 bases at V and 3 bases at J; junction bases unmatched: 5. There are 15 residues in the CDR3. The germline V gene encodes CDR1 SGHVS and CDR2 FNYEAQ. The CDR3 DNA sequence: TGTGCCAGCAGCGAGGCTAGCGGGAGGAAAGAGACCCAGTACTTC. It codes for CASSEASGRKETQYF. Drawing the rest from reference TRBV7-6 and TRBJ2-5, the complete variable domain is GAGVSQSPRYKVTKRGQDVALRCDPISGHVSLYWYRQALGQGPEFLTYFNYEAQQDKSGLPNDRFSAERPEGSISTLTIQRTEQRDSAMYRCASSEASGRKETQYFGPGTRLLVL.

The CDR3 reads CASSFSGRVDGTDTQYF. The CDR3, as DNA: TGCGCCAGCAGCTTCAGCGGGAGGGTAGATGGGACAGATACGCAGTATTTT. The rearrangement joins TRBV5-1 to TRBJ2-3; 10 bases line up with TRBD2. Germline V gene lookup returns CDR1 SGHRS and CDR2 YFSETQ. The CDR3 extends over 17 amino acids. V dropped 2 bases and J dropped 3; count of bases not matched to a gene: 9.

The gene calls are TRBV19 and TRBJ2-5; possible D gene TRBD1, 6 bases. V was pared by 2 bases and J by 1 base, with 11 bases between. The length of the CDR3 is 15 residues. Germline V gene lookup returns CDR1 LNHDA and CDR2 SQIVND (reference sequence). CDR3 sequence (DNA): TGTGCCAGTAGTATAAGGAGAGGGGGCCAAGAGACCCAGTACTTC. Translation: CASSIRRGGQETQYF. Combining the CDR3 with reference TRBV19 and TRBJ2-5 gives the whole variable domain DGGITQSPKYLFRKEGQNVTLSCEQNLNHDAMYWYRQDPGQGLRLIYYSQIVNDFQKGDIAEGYSVSREKKESFPLTVTSAQKNPTAFYLCASSIRRGGQETQYFGPGTRLLVL.

For the CDR3, the DNA is TGTGCCAGCAGCTTGAGGAGGGGTTCGGGGGCCAACGTCCTGACTTTC. Protein: CASSLRRGSGANVLTF. The chain recombines TRBV7-9 with TRBJ2-6; D is perhaps TRBD2 (6 bases). The CDR3 runs to 16 residues. Looked up from germline, CDR1 is SEHNR and CDR2 is FQNEAQ (reference sequence). V lost 3 bases and J lost 4, with 13 bases in between. The full variable domain, completed using reference TRBV7-9 and TRBJ2-6, is DTGVSQNPRHKITKRGQNVTFRCDPISEHNRLYWYRQTLGQGPEFLTYFQNEAQLEKSRLLSDRFSAERPKGSFSTLEIQRTEQGDSAMYLCASSLRRGSGANVLTFGAGSRLTVL.

CDR3 sequence reads: CASSWETGPYEQYF. The CDR3 nucleotides are TGTGCCAGCAGCTGGGAAACAGGCCCCTACGAGCAGTACTTC. The J gene is TRBJ2-7, the V gene TRBV5-5; D is possibly TRBD1 (5 bases). V lost 3 bases to trimming and J lost 2 bases, with 12 bases between them. CDR3 size: 14 residues. Germline V gene sequence: CDR1 SGHKS, CDR2 YYEKEE (reference sequence).

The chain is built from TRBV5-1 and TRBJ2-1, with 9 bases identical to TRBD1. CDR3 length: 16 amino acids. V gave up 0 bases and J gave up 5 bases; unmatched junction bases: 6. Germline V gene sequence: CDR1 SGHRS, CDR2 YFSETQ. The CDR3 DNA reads TGCGCCAGCAGCTTGGAAGGGACAGGGTTCGACAATGAGCAGTTCTTC. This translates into CASSLEGTGFDNEQFF.

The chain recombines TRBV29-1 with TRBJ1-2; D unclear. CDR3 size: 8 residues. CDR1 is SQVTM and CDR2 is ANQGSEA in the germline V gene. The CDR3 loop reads CIGDGYTF. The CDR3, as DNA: TGCATCGGAGATGGCTACACCTTC.

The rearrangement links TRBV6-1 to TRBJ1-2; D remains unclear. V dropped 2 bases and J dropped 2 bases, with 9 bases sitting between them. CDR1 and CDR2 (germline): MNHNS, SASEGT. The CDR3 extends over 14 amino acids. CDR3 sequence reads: CASSELEGNYGYTF. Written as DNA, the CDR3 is TGTGCCAGCAGTGAACTGGAGGGAAACTATGGCTACACCTTC.